A single sample is the source of the 18 T cell receptor beta chains below, sequenced in a study of T cells in narcolepsy. Assay used: immunoSEQ multiplex PCR; TCRdb lists only in-frame clones, some missing. The repertoire consists of 20,000 to 30,000 clones, with less than 65% occurring once and the leading ten covering 10% to 15%. Sequenced input: memory (CD45RA-) CD4+ T cells from blood. The receptors were gathered from a human donor in good health.

The V gene is TRBV5-1, the J gene TRBJ2-1, with 9 bases aligning to TRBD2. Unmatched junction bases numbered 10, after V lost 9 bases and J lost 3 bases. The V gene's germline CDR1 is SGHRS and CDR2 YFSETQ. The CDR3 length is 15 residues. The CDR3 coding sequence is TGCGCCACGAAGGTCGGGACTAGCCTCTACAATGAGCAGTTCTTC. It encodes CATKVGTSLYNEQFF. Full variable domain (outside the CDR3, taken from reference TRBV5-1 and TRBJ2-1): KAGVTQTPRYLIKTRGQQVTLSCSPISGHRSVSWYQQTPGQGLQFLFEYFSETQRNKGNFPGRFSGRQFSNSRSEMNVSTLELGDSALYLCATKVGTSLYNEQFFGPGTRLTVL.

CDR3 DNA sequence: TGTGCCAGCAGGAAAACTGGGGAGTTCAATGAGCAGTTCTTC. Its translation is CASRKTGEFNEQFF. This chain joins TRBV28 and TRBJ2-1; possible D gene TRBD2, 5 bases. The germline CDR1 and CDR2 sequences are MDHEN and SYDVKM. Trimming took 6 bases from V and 6 from J, leaving 15 bases between them. The CDR3 totals 14 residues.

As to this clone: Other DNA sequences from this sample encode an identical CDR3 as well. The chain uses TRBV7-2 and TRBJ1-2, with D possibly TRBD1 on 6 matching bases. In germline, CDR1 is SGHTA, CDR2 FQGNSA. V lost 3 bases and J lost 4, with 9 bases in between. The CDR3 spans 13 residues. The CDR3 loop reads CASSLDSLYGYTF. DNA of the CDR3: TGTGCCAGCAGCTTGGACAGCCTCTATGGCTACACCTTC.

This clone was seen a handful of times. The V and J genes are TRBV9 and TRBJ2-6; D is ambiguous. With 5 bases removed from V and 0 bases from J, the gap between germline ends came to 6 bases. This CDR3 spans 14 amino acids. Germline values: CDR1 SGDLS, CDR2 YYNGEE. CDR3 sequence reads: CASRGDSGANVLTF. CDR3 DNA: TGTGCCAGCAGGGGCGACTCTGGGGCCAACGTCCTGACTTTC. Full variable domain (rest looked up from reference TRBV9 and TRBJ2-6): DSGVTQTPKHLITATGQRVTLRCSPRSGDLSVYWYQQSLDQGLQFLIQYYNGEERAKGNILERFSAQQFPDLHSELNLSSLELGDSALYFCASRGDSGANVLTFGAGSRLTVL.

The J gene is TRBJ2-7, the V gene TRBV5-1; no clear D. CDR1 is SGHRS, CDR2 YFSETQ, per germline. This CDR3 is 11 amino acids long. Between the trimmed V and J ends, which lost 5 bases and 4 bases, there was a span of 7 bases. The CDR3 sequence: CASRGEYEQYF. The DNA of the CDR3 is TGCGCCAGCAGAGGAGAGTACGAGCAGTACTTC.

The chain recombines TRBV9 with TRBJ1-1; TRBD1 might be the D (5 bases). Germline values: CDR1 SGDLS, CDR2 YYNGEE. Trimming stripped 3 bases from V and 5 bases from J, with 11 bases between. The CDR3 extends over 13 amino acids. The CDR3 here is CASSGGFGTEAFF. The CDR3 nucleotides are TGTGCCAGCAGCGGGGGGTTTGGTACTGAAGCTTTCTTT.

This clone was seen more than once but under ten times. The V gene is TRBV9, the J gene TRBJ2-2; no firm D call. Germline CDR1 and CDR2: SGDLS and YYNGEE. CDR3 size: 15 residues. The V end was cut by 4 bases, the J end by 7 bases, with 17 bases between. CDR3 coding DNA: TGTGCCAGCAGCCTAAAAGGGCCCCACGACGGGGAGCTGTTTTTT. Residues: CASSLKGPHDGELFF.

The V and J genes are TRBV30 and TRBJ1-1, with TRBD1 as a possible D gene (5 bases). V lost 5 bases, J lost 8 bases, and 21 bases lay in between. The germline V gene encodes CDR1 GTSNPN and CDR2 SVGIG (reference sequence). The length of the CDR3 is 14 residues. The CDR3 loop reads CAWCLAASTGEAFF. The CDR3 DNA sequence: TGTGCCTGGTGTTTAGCAGCCTCCACAGGAGAAGCTTTCTTT.

V usage is TRBV9 and J usage is TRBJ2-5; 8 bases map to TRBD2. This CDR3 comprises 17 residues. The J segment lost 3 bases and the V segment lost 3 bases, leaving 13 bases of the junction unmatched. CDR1 and CDR2 from the germline V gene are SGDLS and YYNGEE. The DNA of the CDR3 is TGTGCCAGCAGCGCCAACCCCGGGACTAGGAGGGAAGAGACCCAGTACTTC. Amino acid sequence: CASSANPGTRREETQYF. Full variable domain (remainder filled in from reference TRBV9 and TRBJ2-5): DSGVTQTPKHLITATGQRVTLRCSPRSGDLSVYWYQQSLDQGLQFLIQYYNGEERAKGNILERFSAQQFPDLHSELNLSSLELGDSALYFCASSANPGTRREETQYFGPGTRLLVL.

The chain is built from TRBV7-9 and TRBJ1-2; 7 bases map to TRBD1. The CDR3 runs 12 residues. Germline CDR1 is SEHNR and CDR2 is FQNEAQ (reference sequence). After removal of 4 bases from V and 10 bases from J, the junction contained 6 bases not matched to a gene. As DNA, the CDR3 is TGTGCCAGCAGCTCGGGACAGCGTCACTACACCTTC. Translated, it gives CASSSGQRHYTF.

This clone was seen a handful of times. The chain uses TRBV6-1 and TRBJ2-5; 11 bases are shared with TRBD2. Germline loops: CDR1 MNHNS, CDR2 SASEGT. The CDR3 has 14 amino acids. The junction had 9 bases not matched to a gene; V was cut back by 6 bases and J by 9 bases. CDR3 nucleotides: TGTGCCAGCAGCGATCTAGCGGGAGGCTCGGCCCAGTACTTC. Translation gives CASSDLAGGSAQYF.

The chain combines TRBV6-1 with TRBJ1-4; D gene unclear. Per the germline V gene, CDR1 is MNHNS and CDR2 is SASEGT. The V gene lost 1 base and the J gene lost 6 bases, with 3 bases spanning the gap. The CDR3 loop spans 12 amino acids. DNA for the CDR3: TGTGCCAGCAGTGAAGAACATGAAAAACTGTTTTTT. It yields the protein CASSEEHEKLFF.

The chain recombines TRBV6-6 with TRBJ2-3, with TRBD2 matching 7 bases. The CDR3 length is 15 residues. Trimming at V came to 2 bases and at J to 1 base, leaving 3 bases not matched to a gene. Germline V gene data show CDR1 as MNHNY and CDR2 as SVGAGI (reference sequence). The CDR3 region is CASSYRRGGTDTQYF. The CDR3 DNA reads as TGTGCCAGCAGTTACCGCCGGGGGGGCACAGATACGCAGTATTTT.

The genes are TRBV2 and TRBJ1-5, with a tentative D call TRBD1 (6 bases). The CDR3 runs 13 residues. The V end lost 6 bases, the J end lost 4 bases, and 10 bases lay between the germline ends. The germline V gene has CDR1 SNHLY and CDR2 FYNNEI. CDR3 sequence (DNA): TGTGCCAGCAGGCCGACAGGAAATCAGCCCCAGCATTTT. Residues: CASRPTGNQPQHF.

The chain employs TRBV19 and TRBJ1-5; D not resolved. Trimming left V 8 bases short and J 3 bases short, with 17 bases between. This CDR3 is 15 amino acids long. The germline gives CDR1 LNHDA, CDR2 SQIVND (reference sequence). CDR3 DNA sequence: TGTGCCAGTCGCTCGGGAGACGGGGTCAATCAGCCCCAGCATTTT. Encoded protein: CASRSGDGVNQPQHF.

This CDR3 is CASSQSEGPQHF. The CDR3 DNA sequence: TGTGCCAGCAGCCAATCCGAGGGGCCCCAGCATTTT. The rearrangement joins TRBV2 to TRBJ1-5; no firm D call. The V end lost 6 bases, the J end lost 9 bases, and 12 bases lay between the germline ends. Germline-derived CDR1 and CDR2 are SNHLY and FYNNEI. This CDR3 is built from 12 residues.

Worth noting for this clone: Other nucleotide sequences from this sample produce the same CDR3. V usage is TRBV28 and J usage is TRBJ1-5; D uncertain. Germline V gene data show CDR1 as MDHEN and CDR2 as SYDVKM. V was cut by 6 bases and J by 2 bases, with 17 bases left in between. The CDR3 extends over 16 amino acids. CDR3 protein: CASRSFTHGGNQPQHF. The CDR3 nucleotides read TGTGCCAGCAGATCTTTCACGCATGGTGGCAATCAGCCCCAGCATTTT.

This clone was found a few times. The rearrangement joins TRBV6-1 to TRBJ2-6, with TRBD2 matching over 7 bases. From germline, CDR1 is MNHNS and CDR2 SASEGT. The CDR3 contains 15 residues. V lost 6 bases, J lost 2 bases, and 4 bases stayed unmatched. CDR3 DNA: TGTGCCAGCAGCAAGCGGGAAGCTGGGGCCAACGTCCTGACTTTC. The encoded protein is CASSKREAGANVLTF.